One sample yielded the 18 T cell receptor beta chains listed below, sequenced in a study of TIL therapy for anti-PD-1-resistant metastatic lung cancer. The time point here: pre-treatment sample, taken before nivolumab and TIL therapy. The libraries were made with immunoSEQ v3. This table comes from immunoSEQ multiplex PCR, and its TCRdb copy is limited to in-frame clones, with some not included. The table includes some 60,000 clones, roughly 69% detected once. The sample in question was blood, obtained at baseline. These receptors were obtained from a person between 30 and 80 years old with non-small cell lung cancer.

This clone was observed a few times. The chain combines TRBV4-1 with TRBJ1-2, with 7 positions matching TRBD1. The germline V gene encodes CDR1 MGHRA and CDR2 YSYEKL. V trimming: 6 bases; J trimming: 2 bases; junction bases outside the gene matches: 9. The CDR3 totals 15 residues. The CDR3 protein is CASRAPGQRNYGYTF. As DNA, the CDR3 is TGCGCCAGCAGGGCACCGGGACAGAGAAACTATGGCTACACCTTC.

This rearrangement joins TRBV5-1 to TRBJ1-6; D is uncertain. In germline, CDR1 is SGHRS, CDR2 YFSETQ. The CDR3 runs to 17 residues. V shed 2 bases and J shed 0 bases, with 12 bases lying between them. Written as DNA, the CDR3 is TGCGCCAGCAGCTTAATGGGGTCGGACTCCTATAATTCACCCCTCCACTTT. Translation gives CASSLMGSDSYNSPLHF.

V usage is TRBV2 and J usage is TRBJ2-5; 9 nucleotides line up with TRBD1. CDR3 size: 15 residues. V shed 8 bases and J 0 bases; nucleotides not matched to a gene: 7. Germline assignment: CDR1 SNHLY and CDR2 FYNNEI. CDR3 region: CASLLQGADQETQYF. CDR3 DNA: TGTGCCAGCCTCCTACAGGGGGCGGACCAAGAGACCCAGTACTTC. Full variable domain (outside the CDR3, taken from reference TRBV2 and TRBJ2-5): EPEVTQTPSHQVTQMGQEVILRCVPISNHLYFYWYRQILGQKVEFLVSFYNNEISEKSEIFDDQFSVERPDGSNFTLKIRSTKLEDSAMYFCASLLQGADQETQYFGPGTRLLVL.

This sequence joins TRBV29-1 and TRBJ1-3; no clear D gene. Germline lookup yields CDR1 SQVTM and CDR2 ANQGSEA. The CDR3 extends over 16 amino acids. Trimming took 4 bases from V and 0 from J, leaving 16 bases between them. The CDR3 loop reads CSVGESDSSSGNTIYF. The DNA for the CDR3 is TGCAGCGTTGGTGAATCAGACTCGAGCTCTGGAAACACCATATATTTT.

The chain recombines TRBV5-1 with TRBJ2-1; no definite D call. This CDR3 spans 12 amino acids. The V and J ends lost 0 bases and 8 bases respectively, with 6 bases between them. The germline CDR1 and CDR2 sequences are SGHRS and YFSETQ. The CDR3 protein is CASSLGGDEQFF. CDR3 coding DNA: TGCGCCAGCAGCTTGGGTGGTGATGAGCAGTTCTTC.

In this sample, this clone turned up once. CDR3 nucleotides: TGCGCCAGCACGTCCGGGACAGGGGGCGAAAAACTGTTTTTT. This gives the protein CASTSGTGGEKLFF. The genes are TRBV5-1 and TRBJ1-4, with 12 bases that match TRBD1. The CDR3 loop spans 14 amino acids. V was clipped by 6 bases and J by 8 bases; unmatched bases: 5. The germline V gene encodes CDR1 SGHRS and CDR2 YFSETQ.

The chain uses TRBV30 and TRBJ2-5; 7 nucleotides match TRBD2. Trimming cost V 3 bases and J 3 bases; bases outside gene matches: 13. CDR1 and CDR2 from the germline V gene are GTSNPN and SVGIG (reference sequence). The CDR3 consists of 16 residues. CDR3 in DNA: TGTGCCTGGAGCCCCCCCGGGTGGGCGGGGGAAGAGACCCAGTACTTC. As protein: CAWSPPGWAGEETQYF.

The V gene is TRBV19, the J gene TRBJ1-3, with D hard to call. The germline V and J ends were trimmed by 9 bases and 4 bases, with 13 bases remaining between them. This CDR3 is 13 amino acids long. The germline V gene encodes CDR1 LNHDA and CDR2 SQIVND (reference sequence). The chain's CDR3 is CASGMMGGNTIYF. DNA for the CDR3: TGTGCCAGCGGGATGATGGGAGGAAACACCATATATTTT.

CDR3 loop: CASGDSGTGTGELFF. DNA of the CDR3: TGTGCTAGTGGCGACTCCGGGACAGGCACCGGGGAGCTGTTTTTT. The V and J genes are TRBV12-5 and TRBJ2-2; 8 nucleotides agree with TRBD1. Germline loops: CDR1 LGHNT, CDR2 FRNRAP. V lost 6 bases, J lost 4 bases, and 7 bases stayed unmatched. The CDR3 consists of 15 residues.

The chain recombines TRBV5-4 with TRBJ2-7, with D tentatively TRBD2 (6 bases). This CDR3 contains 16 residues. The V and J ends lost 5 bases and 4 bases respectively, with 22 bases between them. Germline V gene sequence: CDR1 SGHNT, CDR2 YYREEE (reference sequence). The CDR3 reads CASRLGADGGKYEQYF. As DNA, the CDR3 is TGTGCCAGCAGATTAGGGGCCGACGGAGGGAAGTACGAGCAGTACTTC.

The chain employs TRBV6-5 and TRBJ2-7, with 10 positions matching TRBD2. This CDR3 has 15 residues. J was trimmed by 1 base and V by 5 bases; bases with no gene match: 5. The germline gives CDR1 MNHEY, CDR2 SVGAGI. The CDR3 protein is CASSTLAGVSYEQYF. The CDR3 DNA follows: TGTGCCAGCAGTACTCTAGCGGGGGTTTCCTACGAGCAGTACTTC.

This clone was recorded only once. The V and J genes are TRBV2 and TRBJ2-3; tentatively, D is TRBD2 (7 bases). The CDR3 is made up of 17 amino acids. V was clipped by 4 bases and J by 5 bases, with 22 bases between them. The germline V gene encodes CDR1 SNHLY and CDR2 FYNNEI. The CDR3 is CASSGMGGLKAGDTQYF. CDR3 in DNA: TGTGCCAGCAGTGGGATGGGGGGGCTCAAGGCGGGAGATACGCAGTATTTT.

The gene calls are TRBV15 and TRBJ2-2; 7 positions agree with TRBD2. Trimming cost V 3 bases and J 5 bases; bases outside gene matches: 6. The CDR3 extends over 15 amino acids. Germline V lookup: CDR1 LNHNV, CDR2 YYDKDF (reference sequence). In DNA, the CDR3 is TGTGCCACCAGCAGCGGGAGGCGGGGGACCGGGGAGCTGTTTTTT. Its protein is CATSSGRRGTGELFF.

The V gene is TRBV5-1, the J gene TRBJ2-2; 8 bases line up with TRBD1. V was clipped by 4 bases and J by 6 bases; unmatched bases: 5. CDR1 and CDR2 (germline): SGHRS, YFSETQ. This CDR3 spans 14 amino acids. The CDR3 nucleotides are TGCGCCAGCAGCCGGGACAGGTCCCCCGGGGAGCTGTTTTTT. It encodes CASSRDRSPGELFF.

This clone was seen only a few times. This chain links TRBV16 with TRBJ1-1, with D unresolved. CDR3 length equals 13 residues. Germline V gene data show CDR1 as KGHSY and CDR2 as FQNENV. With 1 base removed from V and 1 base from J, the gap between germline ends came to 4 bases. The CDR3 DNA follows: TGTGCCAGCAGCCAATTGACGAACACTGAAGCTTTCTTT. Its protein is CASSQLTNTEAFF.

The chain is built from TRBV19 and TRBJ1-3, with D perhaps matching TRBD1 (6 bases). Looked up from germline, CDR1 is LNHDA and CDR2 is SQIVND (reference sequence). V was trimmed by 8 bases and J by 4 bases, leaving 15 bases between them. The CDR3 extends over 14 amino acids. The DNA for the CDR3 is TGTGCCAGTGGGGGCGGAAACTCCGGAAACACCATATATTTT. This codes for CASGGGNSGNTIYF.

The rearrangement uses TRBV5-1 and TRBJ2-5; TRBD2 might be the D (6 bases). Germline assignment: CDR1 SGHRS and CDR2 YFSETQ. This CDR3 contains 15 residues. V was cut by 2 bases and J by 5 bases, with 16 bases left in between. This CDR3 is CASSFRGTLGETQYF. The CDR3 region has the DNA TGCGCCAGCAGCTTTCGAGGGACTCTTGGCGAGACCCAGTACTTC.

The chain recombines TRBV28 with TRBJ2-1, with D perhaps matching TRBD1 or TRBD2 (7 bases each). The germline V and J ends were trimmed by 10 bases and 6 bases, with 16 bases remaining between them. The CDR3 consists of 13 residues. Germline lookup yields CDR1 MDHEN and CDR2 SYDVKM. CDR3 DNA: TGTGCCACCCAGGGGGGGGGAAGCAATGAGCAGTTCTTC. Protein sequence: CATQGGGSNEQFF.